The 23 T cell receptor beta chains below were found in one sample sequenced in a study of T cells in Graves' hyperthyroidism and ophthalmopathy (dated 2019 in TCRdb). The library was built by means of multiplex PCR. TCRdb records Illumina HiSeq 2000 as the sequencer. Amplification of TCR beta CDR3 regions was carried out from RNA transcripts. The first round of RT-PCR for the TCR CDR3 was performed with the HTBI primer set and the Qiagen OneStep RT-PCR kit. In TCRdb, the public reads were trimmed at Q25 with fastp and aligned with MiXCR, with productive beta chains retained. A single entry per CDR3 protein holds the most common genes and DNA from its merged rows. Present in this sample are roughly 500,000 distinct CDR3 sequences, 40% to 55% of which were seen just once. The leading ten clones occupy about two fifths of the sample. The specimen was peripheral blood or thyroid tissue (not recorded which). The source is an adult woman with Graves' disease, either hyperthyroidism or ophthalmopathy (not recorded which).

The genes are TRBV10-3 and TRBJ1-1; D remains ambiguous. Germline V lookup: CDR1 ENHRY, CDR2 SYGVKD. The CDR3 is 14 amino acids. Trimming took 4 bases from V and 3 from J, leaving 12 bases between them. The CDR3: CAISAPLRHTEAFF. For the CDR3, the DNA is TGTGCCATCAGTGCTCCGCTCAGGCACACTGAAGCTTTCTTT.

V and J are TRBV7-9 and TRBJ1-1; 7 bases fit TRBD1. Germline CDR1 is SEHNR and CDR2 is FQNEAQ (reference sequence). J was trimmed by 6 bases and V by 3 bases; bases with no gene match: 13. This CDR3 has 16 amino acids. CDR3 coding DNA: TGTGCCAGCAGCTTGGGGGAGGGACAGAGGGTCTCTGAAGCTTTCTTT. It encodes CASSLGEGQRVSEAFF.

This clonotype was counted a single time. The chain is built from TRBV7-9 and TRBJ2-2; perhaps TRBD2 as D (5 bases). The germline V gene encodes CDR1 SEHNR and CDR2 FQNEAQ (reference sequence). This CDR3 has 14 residues. V lost 0 bases to trimming and J lost 6 bases, with 8 bases between them. The CDR3 sequence: CASSLALEAGELFF. CDR3 nucleotide sequence: TGTGCCAGCAGCTTAGCGCTGGAGGCCGGGGAGCTGTTTTTT.

The CDR3 nucleotides are TGTGCCAGCAGTCCTGACAGAGGGAATTCCTACGAGCAGTACTTC. This encodes CASSPDRGNSYEQYF. The gene calls are TRBV7-9 and TRBJ2-7, with D perhaps TRBD1 or TRBD2 (5 bases each). The CDR3 has 15 amino acids. CDR1 is SEHNR, CDR2 FQNEAQ, per germline (reference sequence). Trimming removed 6 bases at V and 1 base at J, with 16 bases between.

The rearrangement joins TRBV20-1 to TRBJ2-6; D gene ambiguous. CDR1 and CDR2 (germline): DFQATT, SNEGSKA (reference sequence). V was cut by 0 bases and J by 4 bases, with 10 bases left in between. CDR3 size: 15 residues. Here the CDR3 reads CSARDRRSGANVLTF. The DNA for the CDR3 is TGCAGTGCTAGAGATCGAAGGTCAGGGGCCAACGTCCTGACTTTC.

This clonotype has a count of ten or more. A clone one base away is much larger, so this may be a read error. The chain combines TRBV10-3 with TRBJ1-2; maybe TRBD1 (6 bases). Looked up from germline, CDR1 is ENHRY and CDR2 is SYGVKD. The CDR3 extends over 14 amino acids. The CDR3 DNA reads as TGTGCCACCCGTCGAGAGGGGGGAGACTATGGCTACGCCTTC. Its protein product is CATRREGGDYGYAF.

The chain employs TRBV2 and TRBJ2-7, with TRBD2 matching over 7 bases. The CDR3 is 15 amino acids. Germline V gene sequence: CDR1 SNHLY, CDR2 FYNNEI. Germline trimming cut 7 bases from V and 4 bases from J; bases unmatched to any gene: 13. CDR3 sequence: CASIPEAGDNYEQYF. For the CDR3, the DNA is TGTGCCAGCATCCCTGAGGCGGGAGATAATTACGAGCAGTACTTC.

The rearrangement joins TRBV7-2 to TRBJ2-2; D is uncertain. The CDR3 covers 16 residues. Germline assignment: CDR1 SGHTA and CDR2 FQGNSA. V was clipped by 5 bases and J by 4 bases, with 17 bases between them. The CDR3: CASSPVRGRATGELFF. In nucleotides, the CDR3 is TGTGCCAGCAGCCCTGTTCGCGGTAGAGCCACCGGGGAGCTGTTTTTT.

The rearrangement links TRBV4-1 to TRBJ1-4, with D hard to call. This CDR3 spans 12 amino acids. Trimming left V 4 bases short and J 4 bases short, with 4 bases between. The germline gives CDR1 MGHRA, CDR2 YSYEKL. CDR3 bases: TGCGCCAGCAGCCGGGATAATGAAAAACTGTTTTTT. This codes for CASSRDNEKLFF.

This clonotype was counted between two and nine times. The rearrangement uses TRBV4-1 and TRBJ2-5; possibly TRBD1 for D (6 bases). V lost 6 bases and J lost 3, with 14 bases in between. CDR3 length: 14 residues. Germline lookup yields CDR1 MGHRA and CDR2 YSYEKL. The CDR3 spells CASSGTDRKETQYF. The CDR3, as DNA: TGCGCCAGCAGTGGTACGGACAGAAAAGAGACCCAGTACTTC.

V gene TRBV14 combines with J gene TRBJ2-5; possibly TRBD1 or TRBD2 for D (5 bases each). With 0 bases removed from V and 9 bases from J, the gap between germline ends came to 20 bases. Germline CDR1 and CDR2: SGHDN and FVKESK. The CDR3 has 16 residues. The CDR3 sequence is CASSQDPWGKPQPQYF. For the CDR3, the DNA is TGTGCCAGCAGCCAAGATCCCTGGGGGAAGCCTCAGCCCCAGTACTTC.

This chain joins TRBV19 and TRBJ1-2, with D maybe TRBD1 (6 bases). Trimming pared 10 bases from V and 8 bases from J, leaving 20 bases between. The CDR3 consists of 13 residues. CDR1 LNHDA and CDR2 SQIVND come from the germline V gene (reference sequence). CDR3 protein: CATNPPGGWGYTF. In nucleotides, the CDR3 is TGTGCCACTAACCCTCCGGGGGGCTGGGGCTACACCTTC.

This clonotype was counted between two and nine times. The chain uses TRBV7-8 and TRBJ2-5, with D maybe TRBD2 (5 bases). Trimming took 10 bases from V and 2 from J, leaving 11 bases between them. The germline CDR1 and CDR2 sequences are SGHVS and FQNEAQ. The CDR3 consists of 12 residues. The CDR3 region has the DNA TGTGCCATCACGGGAATGCAAGAGACCCAGTACTTC. Residues: CAITGMQETQYF.

The chain combines TRBV25-1 with TRBJ1-2; TRBD1 matches at 8 bases. Germline CDR1 MGHDK, CDR2 SYGVNS. J lost 5 bases, V lost 2 bases, and 4 bases had no gene match. The length of the CDR3 is 14 residues. CDR3 DNA: TGTGCCAGCAGTGAACCCAGGGGGCCTTATGGCTACACCTTC. This gives the protein CASSEPRGPYGYTF.

This chain connects TRBV7-3 to TRBJ1-2, with 7 bases aligning to TRBD1. Germline CDR1 and CDR2: SGHTA and FQGTGA. The V gene end was trimmed by 8 bases and the J gene end by 4 bases; junction bases not matched to a gene: 4. The CDR3 has 12 residues. In DNA, the CDR3 is TGTGCCAGCGGGGACAGCTCCTATGGCTACACCTTC. Its protein product is CASGDSSYGYTF. The full variable domain, completed using reference TRBV7-3 and TRBJ1-2, is GAGVSQTPSNKVTEKGKYVELRCDPISGHTALYWYRQSLGQGPEFLIYFQGTGAADDSGLPNDRFFAVRPEGSVSTLKIQRTERGDSAVYLCASGDSSYGYTFGSGTRLTVV.

The table lists this clonotype with many counts. This chain uses TRBV20-1 with TRBJ1-1; D is unclear. The CDR3 sequence is 13 residues long. Trimming took off 0 bases at V and 4 bases at J, with 9 bases between the two ends. The V gene's germline CDR1 is DFQATT and CDR2 SNEGSKA (reference sequence). This CDR3 is CSARDSTSTEAFF. The CDR3, as DNA: TGCAGTGCTAGAGATTCGACATCCACTGAAGCTTTCTTT.

V usage is TRBV7-2 and J usage is TRBJ1-5, with TRBD1 identical over 9 bases. The CDR3 runs 14 residues. V shed 5 bases, J shed 5 bases, and the junction held 4 bases outside the gene matches. Germline CDR1 is SGHTA and CDR2 is FQGNSA. This CDR3 reads CASSEDRGDQPQHF. CDR3 DNA: TGTGCCAGCAGCGAAGACAGGGGGGATCAGCCCCAGCATTTT.

The V call is TRBV20-1, the J call TRBJ2-7; D not certain. The V gene's germline CDR1 is DFQATT and CDR2 SNEGSKA (reference sequence). The V gene lost 3 bases and the J gene lost 5 bases, with 5 bases spanning the gap. This CDR3 comprises 10 residues. In nucleotides, the CDR3 is TGCAGTGCTAGGAGCAACGAGCAGTACTTC. Amino acid sequence: CSARSNEQYF.

As concerns this clonotype: The junction departs from the called germline gene at one end, perhaps through a read error. This chain links TRBV7-8 with TRBJ1-5, with TRBD1 matching 8 bases. The CDR3 has 18 amino acids. Germline CDR1 is SGHVS and CDR2 is FQNEAQ. The CDR3, as DNA: TGCGCCAGCAGCCATGGACAGGGCGGGCTTGTGGGCAATCAGCCCCAGCATTTT. Its translation is CASSHGQGGLVGNQPQHF.

To note about this clonotype: The germline gene is not matched at one end of the junction; a read error may be the cause. The gene calls are TRBV5-4 and TRBJ1-1, with D tentatively TRBD1 (5 bases). Germline assignment: CDR1 SGHNT and CDR2 YYREEE (reference sequence). CDR3 length: 16 amino acids. DNA for the CDR3: TGTACCAGCAGCTTTCACCGACAGTCGGGGGACACTGAAGCTTTCTTT. This encodes CTSSFHRQSGDTEAFF.

This clonotype was seen many times. The V call is TRBV6-1, the J call TRBJ1-2; D gene unclear. Trimming stripped 0 bases from V and 3 bases from J, with 8 bases between. CDR1 MNHNS and CDR2 SASEGT come from the germline V gene. CDR3 length equals 14 residues. The CDR3 DNA is TGTGCCAGCAGTGAAGCAGCCAGGCACTATGGCTACACCTTC. It codes for CASSEAARHYGYTF.

V and J are TRBV4-1 and TRBJ2-7, with unresolved D. Germline V gene data show CDR1 as MGHRA and CDR2 as YSYEKL. With 1 base removed from V and 2 bases from J, the gap between germline ends came to 6 bases. This CDR3 spans 13 amino acids. The CDR3 coding sequence is TGCGCCAGCAGCCAAGTACTCGCCTACGAGCAGTACTTC. As protein: CASSQVLAYEQYF.

This chain joins TRBV10-3 and TRBJ1-1; D is perhaps TRBD1 (5 bases). The ends were cut back, 3 bases at V and 6 bases at J, with 17 bases in the middle. The CDR3 consists of 15 residues. Per the germline V gene, CDR1 is ENHRY and CDR2 is SYGVKD. CDR3: CAISEQSSGLAEAFF. The CDR3 DNA sequence: TGTGCCATCAGTGAACAGTCTTCGGGGCTAGCTGAAGCTTTCTTT.